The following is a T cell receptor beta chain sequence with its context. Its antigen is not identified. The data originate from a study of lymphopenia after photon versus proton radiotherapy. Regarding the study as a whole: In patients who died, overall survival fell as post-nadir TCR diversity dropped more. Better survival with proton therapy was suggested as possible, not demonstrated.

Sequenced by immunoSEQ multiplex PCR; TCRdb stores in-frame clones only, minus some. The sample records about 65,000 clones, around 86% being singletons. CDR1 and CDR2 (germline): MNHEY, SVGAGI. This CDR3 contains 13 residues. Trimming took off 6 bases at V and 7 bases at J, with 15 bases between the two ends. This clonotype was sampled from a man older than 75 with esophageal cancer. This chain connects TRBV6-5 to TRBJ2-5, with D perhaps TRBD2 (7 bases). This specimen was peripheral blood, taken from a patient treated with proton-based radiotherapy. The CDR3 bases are TGTGCCAGCAGAACCGCGGGGGCCGGGACCCAGTACTTC. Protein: CASRTAGAGTQYF.